The TCR beta chain described here comes from a study of blood T cell repertoires in COVID-19. This CDR3 region has 17 residues. Germline CDR1 and CDR2: SGHTA and FQGNSA. The trim removed 7 bases at V and 3 bases at J, leaving 16 bases unmatched. Those who participated ranged in age from about 18 to 89 years and resided in about two dozen US areas. Those designated as exposed participants met a COVID-19 case within 2 weeks before study entry. This table comes from immunoSEQ multiplex PCR, and its TCRdb copy is limited to in-frame clones, with some not included. The table shows around 400,000 clones, with nearly 90% occurring only once.

Source material: PBMCs or T cells enriched from blood (not recorded which). The TCR originated in a woman in her late teens or twenties who had been exposed to COVID-19. The chain uses TRBV7-2 and TRBJ2-5, with 8 nucleotides matching TRBD2. CDR3: CASNSETGLGSKETQYF. Here the CDR3 DNA reads TGTGCCAGCAACTCAGAGACGGGACTAGGGTCCAAAGAGACCCAGTACTTC.